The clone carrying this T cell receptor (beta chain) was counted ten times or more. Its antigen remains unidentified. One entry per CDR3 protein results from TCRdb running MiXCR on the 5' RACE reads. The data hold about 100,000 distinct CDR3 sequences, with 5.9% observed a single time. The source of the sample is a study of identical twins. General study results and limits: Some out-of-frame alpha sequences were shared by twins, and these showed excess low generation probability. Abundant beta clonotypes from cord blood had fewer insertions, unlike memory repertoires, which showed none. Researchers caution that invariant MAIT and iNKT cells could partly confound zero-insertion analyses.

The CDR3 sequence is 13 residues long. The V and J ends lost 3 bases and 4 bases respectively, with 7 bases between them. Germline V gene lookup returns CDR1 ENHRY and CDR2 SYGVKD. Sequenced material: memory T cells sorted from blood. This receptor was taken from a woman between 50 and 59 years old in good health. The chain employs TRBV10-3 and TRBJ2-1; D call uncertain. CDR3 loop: CAISENSYNEQFF. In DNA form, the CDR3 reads TGTGCCATCAGTGAAAACAGTTACAATGAGCAGTTCTTC.